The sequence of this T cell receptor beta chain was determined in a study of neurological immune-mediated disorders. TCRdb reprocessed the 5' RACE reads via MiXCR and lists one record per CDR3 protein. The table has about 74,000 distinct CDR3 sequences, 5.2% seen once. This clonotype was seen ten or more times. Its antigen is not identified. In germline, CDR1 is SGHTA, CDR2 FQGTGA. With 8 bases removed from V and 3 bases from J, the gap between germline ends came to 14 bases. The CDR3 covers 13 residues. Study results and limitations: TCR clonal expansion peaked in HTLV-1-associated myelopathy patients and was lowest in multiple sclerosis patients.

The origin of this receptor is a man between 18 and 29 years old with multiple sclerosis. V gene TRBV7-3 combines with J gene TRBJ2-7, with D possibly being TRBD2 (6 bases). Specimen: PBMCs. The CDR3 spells CASSRGRGYEQYF. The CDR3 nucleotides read TGTGCCAGCTCCCGGGGGAGAGGCTACGAGCAGTACTTC.